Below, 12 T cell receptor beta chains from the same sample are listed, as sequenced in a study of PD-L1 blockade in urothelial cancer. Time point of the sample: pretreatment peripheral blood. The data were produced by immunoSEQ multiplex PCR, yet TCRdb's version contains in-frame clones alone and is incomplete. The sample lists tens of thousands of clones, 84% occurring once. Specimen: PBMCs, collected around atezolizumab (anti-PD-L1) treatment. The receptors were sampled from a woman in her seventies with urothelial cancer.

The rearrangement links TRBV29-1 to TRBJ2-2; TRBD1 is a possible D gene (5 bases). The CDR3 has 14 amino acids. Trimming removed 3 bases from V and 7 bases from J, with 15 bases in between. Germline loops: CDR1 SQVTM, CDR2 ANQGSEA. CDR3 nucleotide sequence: TGCAGCGTTGACCGGGCAGGGAACGGCGGGGAGCTGTTTTTT. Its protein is CSVDRAGNGGELFF.

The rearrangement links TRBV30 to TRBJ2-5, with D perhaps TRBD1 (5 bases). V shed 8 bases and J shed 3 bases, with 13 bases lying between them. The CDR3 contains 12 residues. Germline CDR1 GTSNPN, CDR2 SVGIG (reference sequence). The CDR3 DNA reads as TGTGCCCAAGTGGACAATAAAGAGACCCAGTACTTC. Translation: CAQVDNKETQYF.

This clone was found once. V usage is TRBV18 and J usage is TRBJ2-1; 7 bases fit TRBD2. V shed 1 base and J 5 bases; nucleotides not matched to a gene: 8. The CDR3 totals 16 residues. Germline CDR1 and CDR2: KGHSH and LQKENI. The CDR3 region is CASSPLGRGEHNEQFF. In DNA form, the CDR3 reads TGTGCCAGCTCACCACTAGGCCGGGGGGAGCACAATGAGCAGTTCTTC.

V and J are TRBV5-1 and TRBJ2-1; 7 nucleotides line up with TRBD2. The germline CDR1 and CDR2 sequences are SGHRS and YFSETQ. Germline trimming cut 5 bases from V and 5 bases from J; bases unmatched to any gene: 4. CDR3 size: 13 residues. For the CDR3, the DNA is TGCGCCAGCAGTATCGGGACTAACAATGAGCAGTTCTTC. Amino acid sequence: CASSIGTNNEQFF.

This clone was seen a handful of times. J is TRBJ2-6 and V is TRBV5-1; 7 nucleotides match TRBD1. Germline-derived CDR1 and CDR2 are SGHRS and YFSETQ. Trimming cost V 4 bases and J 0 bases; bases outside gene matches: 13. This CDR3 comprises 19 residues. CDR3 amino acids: CASSPLAGTALSGANVLTF. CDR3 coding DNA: TGCGCCAGCAGCCCCCTAGCCGGGACAGCACTCTCTGGGGCCAACGTCCTGACTTTC.

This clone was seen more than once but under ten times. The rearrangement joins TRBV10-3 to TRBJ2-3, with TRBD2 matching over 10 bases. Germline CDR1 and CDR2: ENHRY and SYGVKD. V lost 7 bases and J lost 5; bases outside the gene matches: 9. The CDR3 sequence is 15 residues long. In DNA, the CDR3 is TGTGCCATCACCAACAGCGGGGGGGCCATAGATACGCAGTATTTT. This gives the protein CAITNSGGAIDTQYF.

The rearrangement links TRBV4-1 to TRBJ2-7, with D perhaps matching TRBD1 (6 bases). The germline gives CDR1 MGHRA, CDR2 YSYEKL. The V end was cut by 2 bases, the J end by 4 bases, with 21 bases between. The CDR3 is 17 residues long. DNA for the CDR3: TGCGCCAGCAGCCAACATACCGGGTCAGAAGGGGGTTACGAGCAGTACTTC. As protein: CASSQHTGSEGGYEQYF.

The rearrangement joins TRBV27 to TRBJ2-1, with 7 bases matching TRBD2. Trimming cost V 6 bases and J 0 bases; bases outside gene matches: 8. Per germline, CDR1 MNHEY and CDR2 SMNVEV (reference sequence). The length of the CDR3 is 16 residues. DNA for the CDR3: TGTGCCAGCAGGCGGGAGTCGTCCGGCTCCTACAATGAGCAGTTCTTC. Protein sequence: CASRRESSGSYNEQFF.

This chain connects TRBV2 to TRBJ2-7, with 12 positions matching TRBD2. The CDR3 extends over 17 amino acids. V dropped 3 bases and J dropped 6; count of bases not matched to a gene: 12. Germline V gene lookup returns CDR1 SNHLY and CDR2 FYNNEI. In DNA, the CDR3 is TGTGCCAGCAGTGATTCTAGCGGGGGGGCCAAATATCTCGAGCAGTACTTC. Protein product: CASSDSSGGAKYLEQYF. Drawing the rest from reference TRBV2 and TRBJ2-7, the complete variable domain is EPEVTQTPSHQVTQMGQEVILRCVPISNHLYFYWYRQILGQKVEFLVSFYNNEISEKSEIFDDQFSVERPDGSNFTLKIRSTKLEDSAMYFCASSDSSGGAKYLEQYFGPGTRLTVT.

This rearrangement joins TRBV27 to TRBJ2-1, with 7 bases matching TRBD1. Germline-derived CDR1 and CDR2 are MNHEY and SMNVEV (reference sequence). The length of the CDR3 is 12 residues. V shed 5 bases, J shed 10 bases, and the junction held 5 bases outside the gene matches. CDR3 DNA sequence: TGTGCCAGCAGTCTCATAGGGGGCGAGCAGTTCTTC. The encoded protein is CASSLIGGEQFF.

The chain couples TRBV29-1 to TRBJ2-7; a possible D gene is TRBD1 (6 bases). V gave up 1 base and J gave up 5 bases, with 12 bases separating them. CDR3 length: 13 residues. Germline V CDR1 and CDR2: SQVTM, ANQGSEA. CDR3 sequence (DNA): TGCAGCGTTGAAGGGCCACAGGGCGACGAGCAGTACTTC. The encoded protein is CSVEGPQGDEQYF.

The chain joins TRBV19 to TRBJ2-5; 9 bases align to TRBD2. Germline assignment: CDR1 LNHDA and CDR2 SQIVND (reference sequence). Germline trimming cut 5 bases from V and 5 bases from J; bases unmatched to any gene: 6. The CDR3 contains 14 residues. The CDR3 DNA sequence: TGTGCCAGTAGTCTAGCGGGGAGACGGGAGACCCAGTACTTC. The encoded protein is CASSLAGRRETQYF.